Listed below are T cell receptor beta chains from one sample, sequenced in a study of T cell repertoires in cytomegalovirus infection. Antigens of these TCRs are unknown. One entry per CDR3 protein results from TCRdb running MiXCR on the reads. The sample includes a few hundred thousand distinct CDR3 sequences, about a third of them seen just once. This specimen consisted of cultured PBMCs, obtained from culture after CMV antigen stimulation. These receptor sequences come from a human donor in good health (CMV status not recorded). Some clones in this sample may be carry-over from other donors' samples. Both conserved end residues are part of each CDR3. The D gene is left open where the match is weak. Some rows have no size entry. The others give once, few or many, or a class for an expanded clone.

TRBJ2-4,TRBD1,TRBV28,many,CASYRTGGSNIQYF,TGTGCCAGTTACCGCACAGGGGGCTCGAACATTCAGTACTTC
TRBJ2-3,TRBD1,TRBV29-1,few,CSVAQWDSQFTDTQYF,TGCAGCGTTGCCCAATGGGACAGCCAATTCACAGATACGCAGTATTTT
TRBJ2-2,TRBD2,TRBV19,NA,CASSIVAGSNTGELFF,TGTGCCAGTAGTATCGTAGCGGGATCGAACACCGGGGAGCTGTTTTTT
TRBJ1-2,NA,TRBV7-2,NA,CASSLDSENYGYTF,TGTGCCAGCAGCCTCGACAGCGAGAACTATGGCTACACCTTC
TRBJ1-2,TRBD1,TRBV28,NA,CASRTPGQGYGYTF,TGTGCCAGCAGAACTCCGGGACAGGGATATGGCTACACCTTC
TRBJ1-3,NA,TRBV18,NA,CASFGNTIYF,TGTGCCAGCTTCGGAAACACCATATATTTT
TRBJ2-1,NA,TRBV20-1,once,CSARDLGGDSNEQFF,TGCAGTGCTAGAGATCTTGGGGGTGACTCGAATGAGCAGTTCTTC
TRBJ2-6,NA,TRBV7-6,few,CASSLAPGSGANVLTF,TGTGCCAGCAGCTTAGCGCCGGGCTCTGGGGCCAACGTCCTGACTTTC
TRBJ2-5,TRBD2,TRBV7-2,few,CASSFFSGQSLQETQYF,TGTGCCAGCAGCTTCTTTAGCGGGCAGAGCCTCCAAGAGACCCAGTACTTC
TRBJ2-3,NA,TRBV18,NA,CASSPSSGFTDTQYF,TGTGCCAGCTCACCATCAAGCGGATTCACAGATACGCAGTATTTT
TRBJ1-5,NA,TRBV4-1,once,CASSHGAGRGGQPQHF,TGTGCCAGCAGCCACGGTGCCGGCAGGGGTGGGCAGCCCCAGCATTTT
TRBJ1-6,TRBD1,TRBV18,many,CASSPLTGVNSPLHF,TGTGCCAGCTCACCTCTTACAGGGGTTAATTCACCCCTCCACTTT
TRBJ2-2,TRBD2,TRBV19,NA,CASTLGLAGGTGELFF,TGTGCCAGTACCCTGGGACTAGCGGGAGGAACCGGGGAGCTGTTTTTT
TRBJ2-3,NA,TRBV12-5,few,CASGLERPTDTQYF,TGTGCTAGTGGTTTGGAGCGGCCCACAGATACGCAGTATTTT
TRBJ1-4,TRBD1,TRBV7-8,NA,CASSFDVMYRGQGSPTNEKLFF,TGTGCCAGCAGCTTCGACGTGATGTACAGGGGGCAGGGGTCGCCAACTAATGAAAAACTGTTTTTT
TRBJ2-1,NA,TRBV7-8,NA,CASSAIGLRDSYNEQFF,TGTGCCAGCAGCGCAATCGGACTACGCGACTCCTACAATGAGCAGTTCTTC
TRBJ1-2,NA,TRBV29-1,few,CSVEEYGYTF,TGCAGCGTTGAGGAATATGGCTACACCTTC
TRBJ2-7,TRBD2,TRBV7-2,many,CASSDGLAGGGGYEQYF,TGTGCCAGCAGTGACGGACTAGCGGGAGGGGGTGGCTACGAGCAGTACTTC
TRBJ1-5,NA,TRBV28,NA,CASTATGLLGNQPQHF,TGTGCCAGCACAGCCACGGGACTCCTAGGAAATCAGCCCCAGCATTTT
TRBJ1-2,NA,TRBV2,many,CASSLVTGYGYTF,TGTGCCAGCAGCCTGGTAACAGGTTATGGCTACACCTTC
TRBJ1-6,NA,TRBV7-2,NA,CASSLRTGRSNSPLHF,TGTGCCAGCAGCCTCCGGACGGGGCGGAGTAATTCACCCCTCCACTTT
TRBJ2-5,NA,TRBV7-2,NA,CASSSGKQGRETQYF,TGTGCCAGCAGCTCGGGGAAGCAGGGGAGGGAGACCCAGTACTTC
TRBJ1-2,NA,TRBV4-1,NA,CASSRVTAAAPSGYTF,TGCGCCAGCAGCCGAGTTACAGCCGCGGCCCCATCTGGCTACACCTTC
TRBJ1-4,NA,TRBV5-5,NA,CASSFTAGSNEKLFF,TGTGCCAGCAGCTTCACTGCTGGTTCTAATGAAAAACTGTTTTTT
TRBJ1-6,NA,TRBV9,NA,CASSPRGGGNSPLHF,TGTGCCAGCAGCCCCCGGGGTGGGGGTAATTCACCCCTCCACTTT
TRBJ1-2,NA,TRBV6-5,NA,CASRLGLEGYTF,TGTGCCAGCAGACTAGGACTCGAGGGCTACACCTTC
TRBJ2-1,TRBD2,TRBV29-1,once,CSVEDPSGSSYEQFF,TGCAGCGTTGAAGATCCTAGCGGGAGTAGCTATGAGCAGTTCTTC
TRBJ1-5,NA,TRBV6-2/TRBV6-3,few,CASSSLVGGNQPQHF,TGTGCCAGCAGCTCCCTAGTAGGGGGAAATCAGCCCCAGCATTTT
TRBJ1-4,NA,TRBV7-6,NA,CASSYTGNEKLFF,TGTGCCAGCAGCTATACAGGGAATGAAAAACTGTTTTTT
TRBJ1-5,NA,TRBV19,few,CACRGRVNQPQHF,TGTGCATGTCGTGGCAGAGTAAATCAGCCCCAGCATTTT
TRBJ1-4,NA,TRBV5-4,NA,CASSLGDRATNEKLFF,TGTGCCAGCAGCTTGGGCGACCGTGCAACTAATGAAAAACTGTTTTTT
TRBJ2-3,TRBD2,TRBV10-3,NA,CAIRPSGSNTDTQYF,TGTGCCATCAGACCTAGCGGAAGCAACACAGATACGCAGTATTTT
TRBJ2-3,NA,TRBV7-2,NA,CASRGGGGATDTQYF,TGTGCCAGCAGGGGAGGGGGAGGAGCCACAGATACGCAGTATTTT
TRBJ2-1,TRBD2,TRBV7-6,NA,CASSLEGLASEQFF,TGTGCCAGCAGCTTAGAGGGACTAGCGTCTGAGCAGTTCTTC
TRBJ1-1,TRBD1,TRBV12-3/TRBV12-4,few,CASRRPDRGTEAFF,TGTGCCAGCAGACGCCCGGACAGGGGCACTGAAGCTTTCTTT
TRBJ2-2,NA,TRBV7-6,NA,CASRNSGELFF,TGTGCCAGCCGAAACTCCGGGGAGCTGTTTTTT
TRBJ2-7,NA,TRBV7-9,few,CASSPTRGKTYEQYF,TGTGCCAGCAGCCCGACGAGGGGGAAGACCTACGAGCAGTACTTC
TRBJ2-1,NA,TRBV28,NA,CASSTRAETYNEQFF,TGTGCCAGCAGTACTAGAGCGGAGACCTACAATGAGCAGTTCTTC
TRBJ2-2,NA,TRBV7-3,many,CASSPIGNTGELFF,TGTGCCAGCAGCCCGATAGGGAACACCGGGGAGCTGTTTTTT
TRBJ1-1,TRBD1,TRBV7-2,few,CASTIGTDKAFF,TGTGCCAGCACCATAGGGACAGATAAAGCTTTCTTT
TRBJ2-2,NA,TRBV7-2,few,CASSRDSTNTGELFF,TGTGCCAGCAGCCGGGACTCCACGAACACCGGGGAGCTGTTTTTT
TRBJ2-2,TRBD2,TRBV7-9,NA,CASSLQAGNTGELFF,TGTGCCAGCAGCTTACAAGCGGGAAACACCGGGGAGCTGTTTTTT